The 4 T cell receptor beta chains presented below share a single source sample, sequenced in a study of breast tumors, draining lymph nodes, adjacent tissues listed by TCRdb under 2016. The axillary draining lymph nodes of breast cancer patients were the source of the lymph node samples. Libraries were built with multiplex PCR. The sequencer listed for this sample is Illumina HiSeq 2000. TCRdb handled the public reads itself, with Q25 trimming in fastp and clone calling in MiXCR, and kept productive beta chains. Each record represents a unique CDR3 protein, reported with the most common genes and DNA among its rows. In this sample the table shows around 130,000 distinct CDR3 sequences, 20% of which occur a single time. Together, the top ten hold less than 4.5% of the sample. Sequencing input: axillary lymph node tissue. All receptors come from a female donor with breast cancer. Some clones in this sample may be carry-over from other donors' samples.

This clonotype occurred many times. V gene TRBV30 combines with J gene TRBJ2-7; 8 bases line up with TRBD2. Germline V CDR1 and CDR2: GTSNPN, SVGIG (reference sequence). The CDR3 spans 14 residues. The J segment lost 5 bases and the V segment lost 4 bases, leaving 10 bases of the junction unmatched. This CDR3 reads CAWKGPGLVHEQYF. Written as DNA, the CDR3 is TGTGCCTGGAAAGGGCCGGGACTAGTCCACGAGCAGTACTTC.

About this clonotype itself: A much larger clonotype is one base distant, so this may be a read error. The chain joins TRBV19 to TRBJ2-2; a weak D match, TRBD2 (6 bases). Germline lookup yields CDR1 LNHDA and CDR2 SQIVND (reference sequence). The CDR3 spans 17 residues. This chain's CDR3 is CASSIRGRAVVAGGLFF. The CDR3, as DNA: TGTGCCAGTAGTATCCGAGGCAGGGCAGTAGTTGCCGGGGGGCTGTTTTTT. Drawing the rest from reference TRBV19 and TRBJ2-2, the complete variable domain is DGGITQSPKYLFRKEGQNVTLSCEQNLNHDAMYWYRQDPGQGLRLIYYSQIVNDFQKGDIAEGYSVSREKKESFPLTVTSAQKNPTAFYLCASSIRGRAVVAGGLFFGEGSRLTVL.

Regarding this clonotype: This may arise from a read error, as a much more abundant clone is one base away. As DNA, the CDR3 is TGTGCCAGCAGCTTAGCCCGGGACGGGGAGCAGTACTTC. Amino acid sequence: CASSLARDGEQYF. The V gene is TRBV7-3, the J gene TRBJ2-7; D may correspond to TRBD1 or TRBD2 (5 bases each). Germline V gives CDR1 SGHTA, CDR2 FQGTGA. Trimming took off 2 bases at V and 7 bases at J, with 12 bases between the two ends. The CDR3 contains 13 residues. Full variable domain (missing parts from reference TRBV7-3 and TRBJ2-7): GAGVSQTPSNKVTEKGKYVELRCDPISGHTALYWYRQSLGQGPEFLIYFQGTGAADDSGLPNDRFFAVRPEGSVSTLKIQRTERGDSAVYLCASSLARDGEQYFGPGTRLTVT.

This clonotype was counted many times. The chain is built from TRBV5-8 and TRBJ2-5, with D unclear. CDR3 length: 14 residues. Germline V CDR1 and CDR2: SGHTS, YDEGEE. V gave up 5 bases and J gave up 0 bases, with 11 bases separating them. Written as DNA, the CDR3 is TGTGCCAGCAGAATAAGCCCGAACCAAGAGACCCAGTACTTC. This gives the protein CASRISPNQETQYF.